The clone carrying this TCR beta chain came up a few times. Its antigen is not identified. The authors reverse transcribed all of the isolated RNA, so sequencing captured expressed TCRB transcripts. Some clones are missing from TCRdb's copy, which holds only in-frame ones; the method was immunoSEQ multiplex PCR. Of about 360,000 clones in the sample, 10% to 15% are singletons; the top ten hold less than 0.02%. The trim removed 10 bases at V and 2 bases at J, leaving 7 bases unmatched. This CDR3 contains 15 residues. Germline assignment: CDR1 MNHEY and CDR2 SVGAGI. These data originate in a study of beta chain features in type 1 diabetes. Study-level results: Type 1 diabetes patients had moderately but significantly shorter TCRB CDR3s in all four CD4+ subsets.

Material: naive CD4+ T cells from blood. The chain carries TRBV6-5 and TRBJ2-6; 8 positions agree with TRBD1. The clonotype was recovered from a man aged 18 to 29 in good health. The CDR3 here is CATVPTGAGANVLTF. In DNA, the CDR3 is TGTGCCACCGTCCCGACAGGGGCTGGGGCCAACGTCCTGACTTTC.